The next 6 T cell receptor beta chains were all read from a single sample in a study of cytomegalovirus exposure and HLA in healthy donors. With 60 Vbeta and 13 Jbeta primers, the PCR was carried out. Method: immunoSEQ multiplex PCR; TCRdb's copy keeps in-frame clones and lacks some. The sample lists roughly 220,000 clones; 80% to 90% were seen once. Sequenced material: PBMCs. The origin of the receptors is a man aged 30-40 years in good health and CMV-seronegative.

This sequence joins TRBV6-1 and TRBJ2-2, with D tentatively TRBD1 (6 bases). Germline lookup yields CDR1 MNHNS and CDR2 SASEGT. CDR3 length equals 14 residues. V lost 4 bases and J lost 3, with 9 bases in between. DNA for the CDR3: TGTGCCAGCAGTGGGACAGCCGACACCGGGGAGCTGTTTTTT. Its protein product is CASSGTADTGELFF.

In DNA, the CDR3 is TGTGCCAGCAGTTTAAGCGGGGGGGGCACAGATACGCAGTATTTT. Amino acids: CASSLSGGGTDTQYF. The chain links TRBV27 to TRBJ2-3; 10 bases align to TRBD2. Germline values: CDR1 MNHEY, CDR2 SMNVEV (reference sequence). The junction had 0 bases not matched to a gene; V was cut back by 2 bases and J by 1 base. The CDR3 contains 15 residues.

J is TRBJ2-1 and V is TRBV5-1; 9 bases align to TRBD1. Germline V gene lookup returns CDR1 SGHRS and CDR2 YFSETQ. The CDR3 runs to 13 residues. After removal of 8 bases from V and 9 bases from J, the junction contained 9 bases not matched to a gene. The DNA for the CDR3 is TGCGCCAGTGGGCTACCGGGACAGGGTGAGCAGTTCTTC. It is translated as CASGLPGQGEQFF.

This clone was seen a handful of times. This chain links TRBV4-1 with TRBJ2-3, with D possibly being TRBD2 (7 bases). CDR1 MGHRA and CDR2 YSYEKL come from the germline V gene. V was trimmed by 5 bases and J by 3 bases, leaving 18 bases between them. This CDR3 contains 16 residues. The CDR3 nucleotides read TGCGCCAGCAGCGCCCCAGGGCGGGGGCTAACAGATACGCAGTATTTT. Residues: CASSAPGRGLTDTQYF.

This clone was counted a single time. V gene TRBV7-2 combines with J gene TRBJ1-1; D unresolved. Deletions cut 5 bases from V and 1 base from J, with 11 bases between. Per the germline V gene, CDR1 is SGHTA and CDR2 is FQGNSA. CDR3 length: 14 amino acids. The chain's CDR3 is CASSPGSPNTEAFF. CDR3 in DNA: TGTGCCAGCAGCCCCGGGTCCCCGAACACTGAAGCTTTCTTT.

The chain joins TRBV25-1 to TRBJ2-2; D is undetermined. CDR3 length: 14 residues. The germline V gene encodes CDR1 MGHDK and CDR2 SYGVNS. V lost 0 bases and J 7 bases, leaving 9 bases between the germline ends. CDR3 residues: CASSEYSGSGELFF. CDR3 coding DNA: TGTGCCAGCAGTGAATATAGTGGTAGCGGGGAGCTGTTTTTT.